The present entry profiles one TCR beta chain with its context. This sample is part of a study of synovial regulatory T cells in juvenile arthritis. Germline V gene lookup returns CDR1 KGHSH and CDR2 LQKENI. CDR3 length: 13 residues. The protein alone is recorded here. Here immunoSEQ multiplex PCR was the method, and the copy in TCRdb shows in-frame clones only, minus some. The sample shows 10,000 or so clones, and 0.99% sits with its ten largest clones. The material sequenced was Treg cells from blood. Subset: remaining (HLA-DR-negative) circulating blood Treg cells. The TCR sequence derives from a donor aged 2-35 years with juvenile idiopathic arthritis. This chain uses TRBV18 with TRBJ2-1. CDR3 protein: CASSPGLGNEQFF.